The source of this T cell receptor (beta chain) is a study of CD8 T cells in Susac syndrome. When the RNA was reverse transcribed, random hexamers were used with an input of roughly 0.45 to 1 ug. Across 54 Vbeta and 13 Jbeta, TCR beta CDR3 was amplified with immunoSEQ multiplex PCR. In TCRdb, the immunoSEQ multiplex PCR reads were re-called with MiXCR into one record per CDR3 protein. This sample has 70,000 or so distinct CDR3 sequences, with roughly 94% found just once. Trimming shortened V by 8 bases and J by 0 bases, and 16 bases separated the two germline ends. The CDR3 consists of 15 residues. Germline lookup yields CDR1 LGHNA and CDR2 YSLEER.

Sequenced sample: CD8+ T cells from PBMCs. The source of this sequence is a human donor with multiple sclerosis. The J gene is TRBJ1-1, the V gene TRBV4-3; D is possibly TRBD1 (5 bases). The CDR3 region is CASGWGEGVNTEAFF. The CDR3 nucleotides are TGCGCCAGCGGATGGGGGGAGGGTGTGAACACTGAAGCTTTCTTT.